The T cell receptor beta chain under discussion was sequenced for a study of T cell responses to AZD1222 COVID-19 vaccine. This CDR3 is 18 amino acids long. The trim removed 2 bases at V and 7 bases at J, leaving 11 bases unmatched. CDR1 is SGDLS and CDR2 is YYNGEE in the germline V gene. The assay was immunoSEQ multiplex PCR, and TCRdb's table has in-frame clones only and misses some. Seen here are 130,000 to 150,000 clones, 85% to 95% observed once, and the top ten hold about 1.9%. The input for sequencing was peripheral blood, taken on day 0 of AZD1222 vaccination. This receptor was taken from an adult in good health. The V and J genes are TRBV9 and TRBJ2-1; TRBD2 aligns across 14 bases. The CDR3 bases are TGTGCCAGCAGCGTTATCCCCGGGACTAGCGGGAGCAGTAATGAGCAGTTCTTC. Translation gives CASSVIPGTSGSSNEQFF. The complete variable domain, with remaining parts taken from reference TRBV9 and TRBJ2-1, reads DSGVTQTPKHLITATGQRVTLRCSPRSGDLSVYWYQQSLDQGLQFLIQYYNGEERAKGNILERFSAQQFPDLHSELNLSSLELGDSALYFCASSVIPGTSGSSNEQFFGPGTRLTVL.